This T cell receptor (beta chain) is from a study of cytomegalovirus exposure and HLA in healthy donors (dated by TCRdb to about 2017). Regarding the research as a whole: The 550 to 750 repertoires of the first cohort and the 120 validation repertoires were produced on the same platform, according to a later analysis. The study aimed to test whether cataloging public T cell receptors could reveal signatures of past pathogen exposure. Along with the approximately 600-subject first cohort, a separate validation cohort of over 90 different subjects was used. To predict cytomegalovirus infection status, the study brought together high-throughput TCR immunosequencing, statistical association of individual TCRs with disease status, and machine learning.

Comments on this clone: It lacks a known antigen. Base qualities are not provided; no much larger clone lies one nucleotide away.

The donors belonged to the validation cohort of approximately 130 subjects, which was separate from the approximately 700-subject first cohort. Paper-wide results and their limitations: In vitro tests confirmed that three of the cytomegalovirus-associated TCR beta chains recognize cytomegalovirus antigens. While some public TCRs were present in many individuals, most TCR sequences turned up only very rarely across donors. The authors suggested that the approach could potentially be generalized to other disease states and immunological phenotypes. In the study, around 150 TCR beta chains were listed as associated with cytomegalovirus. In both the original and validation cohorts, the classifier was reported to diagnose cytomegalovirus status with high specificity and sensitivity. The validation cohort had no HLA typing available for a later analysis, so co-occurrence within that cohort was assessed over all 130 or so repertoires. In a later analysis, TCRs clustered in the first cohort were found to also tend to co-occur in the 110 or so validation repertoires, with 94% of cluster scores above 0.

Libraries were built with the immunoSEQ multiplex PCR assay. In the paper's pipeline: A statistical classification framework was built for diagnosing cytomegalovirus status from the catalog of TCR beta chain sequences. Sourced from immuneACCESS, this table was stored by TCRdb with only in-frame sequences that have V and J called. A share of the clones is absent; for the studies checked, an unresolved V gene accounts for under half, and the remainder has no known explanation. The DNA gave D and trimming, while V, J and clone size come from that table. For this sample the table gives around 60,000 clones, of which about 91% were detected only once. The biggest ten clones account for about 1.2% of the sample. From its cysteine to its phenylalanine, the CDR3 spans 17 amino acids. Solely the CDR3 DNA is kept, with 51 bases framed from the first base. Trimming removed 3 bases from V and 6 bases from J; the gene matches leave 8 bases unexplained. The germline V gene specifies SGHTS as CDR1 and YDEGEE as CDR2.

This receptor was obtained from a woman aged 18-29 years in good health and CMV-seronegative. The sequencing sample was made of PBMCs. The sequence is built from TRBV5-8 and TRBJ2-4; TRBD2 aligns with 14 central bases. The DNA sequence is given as TGTGCCAGCAGCTACGCCGGGACTAGCGGGAGAAGAAACATTCAGTACTTC. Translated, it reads CASSYAGTSGRRNIQYF.